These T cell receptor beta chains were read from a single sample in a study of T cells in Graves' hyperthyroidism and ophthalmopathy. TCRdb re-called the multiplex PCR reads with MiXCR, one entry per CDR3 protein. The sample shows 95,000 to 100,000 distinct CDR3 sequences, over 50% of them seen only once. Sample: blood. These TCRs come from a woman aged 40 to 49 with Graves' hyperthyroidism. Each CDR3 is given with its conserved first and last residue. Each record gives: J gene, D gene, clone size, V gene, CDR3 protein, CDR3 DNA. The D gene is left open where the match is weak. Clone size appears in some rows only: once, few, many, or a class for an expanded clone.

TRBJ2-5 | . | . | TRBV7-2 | CASSQYPGQETQYF | TGTGCCAGCAGTCAATATCCGGGACAAGAGACCCAGTACTTC
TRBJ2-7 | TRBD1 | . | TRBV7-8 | CPWSKKTGSLNYEQYF | TGTCCCTGGAGTAAGAAGACAGGGAGTCTGAACTACGAGCAGTACTTC
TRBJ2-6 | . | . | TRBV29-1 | CSLMAGPAGANVLTF | TGCAGCTTGATGGCAGGGCCAGCTGGGGCCAACGTCCTGACTTTC
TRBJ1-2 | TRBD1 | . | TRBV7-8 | CACAGTGESYGYTF | TGTGCCTGTGCGGGGACAGGGGAAAGTTATGGCTACACCTTC
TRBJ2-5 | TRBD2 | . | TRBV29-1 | CSVDPSGSRETQYF | TGCAGCGTTGACCCTAGCGGGAGTCGAGAGACCCAGTACTTC
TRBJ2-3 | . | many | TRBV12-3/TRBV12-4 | CASSFTGTDTQYF | TGTGCCAGCAGTTTTACCGGTACAGATACGCAGTATTTT
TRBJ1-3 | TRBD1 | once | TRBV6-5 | CASSFDRDTIYF | TGTGCCAGCAGTTTCGACAGGGACACCATATATTTT
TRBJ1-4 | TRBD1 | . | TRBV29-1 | CSVVTGGTNEKLFF | TGCAGCGTTGTCACAGGGGGCACTAATGAAAAACTGTTTTTT
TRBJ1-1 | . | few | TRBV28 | CASSLSYTEAFF | TGTGCCAGCAGTTTATCTTACACTGAAGCTTTCTTT
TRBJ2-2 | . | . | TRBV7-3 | CASSQGGVGELFF | TGCGCCAGCAGCCAAGGAGGCGTTGGGGAGCTGTTTTTT
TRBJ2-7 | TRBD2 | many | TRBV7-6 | CASSLGASGPYEQYF | TGTGCCAGCAGCTTAGGGGCTAGCGGTCCCTACGAGCAGTACTTC
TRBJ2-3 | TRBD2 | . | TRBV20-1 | CSARSSFSAGSTDTQYF | TGCAGTGCTAGATCGTCCTTTTCAGCGGGAAGCACAGATACGCAGTATTTT
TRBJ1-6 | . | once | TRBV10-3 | CAISPGGDSPLHF | TGTGCCATCAGTCCTGGCGGGGATTCACCCCTCCACTTT
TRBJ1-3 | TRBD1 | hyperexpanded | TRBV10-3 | CAISPGGDRDTIYF | TGTGCCATCAGTCCTGGCGGGGACAGGGACACCATATATTTT
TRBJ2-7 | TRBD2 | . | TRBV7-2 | CASSRVPREYGDEQYF | TGTGCCAGCAGCCGGGTACCGCGGGAGTACGGGGACGAGCAGTACTTC
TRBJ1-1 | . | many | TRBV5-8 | CASSSGTFMNTEAFF | TGTGCCAGCAGCTCCGGGACATTCATGAACACTGAAGCTTTCTTT
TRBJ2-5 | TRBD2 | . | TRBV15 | CATSRTSVRETQYF | TGTGCCACCAGCAGGACTAGCGTGAGAGAGACCCAGTACTTC
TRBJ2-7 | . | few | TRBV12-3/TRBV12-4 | CAAGASGEQYF | TGTGCCGCAGGGGCTAGCGGCGAGCAGTACTTC
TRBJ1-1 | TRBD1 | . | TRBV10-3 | CAISRPGQGAEVEAFF | TGTGCCATCAGTCGACCGGGACAGGGGGCCGAGGTTGAAGCTTTCTTT
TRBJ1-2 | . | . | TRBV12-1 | CASSFGTPGDYGHTF | TGTGCCAGCAGCTTTGGGACACCGGGGGACTATGGCCACACCTTC
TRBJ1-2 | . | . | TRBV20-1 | CSASPTGRYGYTF | TGCAGTGCTAGCCCTACAGGGAGGTATGGCTACACCTTC
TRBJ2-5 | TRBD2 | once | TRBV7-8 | CASGFFVAGGGTQYF | TGTGCCAGCGGCTTTTTCGTAGCGGGAGGGGGGACCCAGTACTTC
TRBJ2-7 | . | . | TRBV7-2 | CASSEAAEQYF | TGTGCCAGCAGCGAGGCGGCCGAGCAGTACTTC
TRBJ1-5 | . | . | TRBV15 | CATSTVGSHQPQHF | TGTGCCACCAGCACAGTGGGTTCGCATCAGCCCCAGCATTTT
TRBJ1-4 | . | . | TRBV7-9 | CASSAQTGLNEKLFF | TGTGCCAGCAGCGCCCAGACCGGGCTTAATGAAAAACTGTTTTTT
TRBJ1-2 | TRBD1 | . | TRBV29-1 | CSVQGAYTF | TGCAGCGTACAGGGGGCCTACACCTTC
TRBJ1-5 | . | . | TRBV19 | CAIEGQGHQPQHF | TGTGCCATTGAGGGTCAGGGACATCAGCCCCAGCATTTT
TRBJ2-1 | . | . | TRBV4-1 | CASSQADEAGEQFF | TGTGCCAGCAGCCAGGCGGACGAGGCGGGGGAGCAGTTCTTC
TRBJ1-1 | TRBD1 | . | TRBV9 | CASSRRGTGSNTEAFF | TGTGCCAGCTCACGGCGCGGGACAGGGTCGAACACTGAAGCTTTCTTT
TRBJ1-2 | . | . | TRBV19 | CASSRDYGYTF | TGTGCCAGTAGCAGGGACTATGGTTACACCTTC
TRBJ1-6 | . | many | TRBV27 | CASSSRGSPLHF | TGTGCCAGCAGTTCTAGGGGATCACCCCTCCACTTT
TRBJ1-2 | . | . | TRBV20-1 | CRTEFMANYGHTF | TGCAGGACAGAGTTCATGGCTAACTATGGCCACACCTTC
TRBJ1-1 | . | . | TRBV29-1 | CSVGGAPKAFF | TGCAGCGTTGGGGGTGCCCCGAAAGCTTTCTTT
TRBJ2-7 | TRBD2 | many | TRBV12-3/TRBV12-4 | CASSLAPSGRYEQYF | TGTGCCAGCAGTTTAGCGCCGAGCGGGAGGTACGAGCAGTACTTC
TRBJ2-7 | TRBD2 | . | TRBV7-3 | CASSFGTSGSSF | TGTGCCAGCAGCTTCGGGACTAGCGGGAGCAGTTTC
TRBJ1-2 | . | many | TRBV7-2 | CASSLVRGDYGYTF | TGTGCCAGCAGCTTAGTCCGGGGGGACTATGGCTACACCTTC
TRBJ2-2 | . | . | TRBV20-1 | CSAGRQENTGELFF | TGCAGTGCCGGACGGCAGGAGAACACCGGGGAGCTGTTTTTT
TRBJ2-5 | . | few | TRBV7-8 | CAWSSGAQETQYF | TGTGCCTGGTCATCGGGAGCCCAAGAGACCCAGTACTTC
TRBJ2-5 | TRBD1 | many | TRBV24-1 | CATSAADRGQETQYF | TGTGCCACCAGTGCAGCCGACAGGGGACAAGAGACCCAGTACTTC
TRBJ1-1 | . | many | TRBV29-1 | CSVVGGQNTEAFF | TGCAGCGTTGTAGGGGGACAGAACACTGAAGCTTTCTTT
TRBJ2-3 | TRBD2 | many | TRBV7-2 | CASSIGLASTDTQYF | TGTGCCAGCAGCATCGGACTAGCGAGCACAGATACGCAGTATTTT
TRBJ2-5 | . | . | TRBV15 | CATSSPGPHQETQYF | TGTGCCACCAGCAGCCCCGGGCCGCACCAAGAGACCCAGTACTTC
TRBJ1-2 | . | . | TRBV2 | CASSLGAVSSYEQHYGYTF | TGTGCCAGCAGCTTAGGAGCGGTGAGCTCCTACGAGCAGCACTATGGCTACACCTTC